Shown below are 29 T cell receptor beta chains from a single sample sequenced in a study of OX40 agonist ivuxolimab in advanced cancers. The data were produced by immunoSEQ multiplex PCR, yet TCRdb's version contains in-frame clones alone and is incomplete. The sample lists 52,000 or so clones, roughly 84% occurring once. Sample: CD4+ or CD8+ T cells sorted from blood, taken in a trial of the OX40 agonist ivuxolimab. Receptors originate from an adult with an advanced solid tumor such as melanoma, head and neck, liver or kidney cancer.

The chain uses TRBV5-5 and TRBJ1-2; 9 bases are a match to TRBD1. Germline CDR1 and CDR2: SGHKS and YYEKEE (reference sequence). The ends lost 2 bases at V and 7 bases at J; junction bases unmatched: 3. The CDR3 covers 13 residues. CDR3 sequence reads: CASSLQGAFGYTF. CDR3 DNA: TGTGCCAGCAGCTTACAGGGGGCTTTTGGCTACACCTTC.

The V and J genes are TRBV6-6 and TRBJ1-3; no clear D. CDR1 and CDR2 from the germline V gene are MNHNY and SVGAGI (reference sequence). Trimming removed 8 bases at V and 1 base at J, with 15 bases between. CDR3 length: 15 amino acids. This CDR3 is CASLATGLSGNTIYF. The DNA of the CDR3 is TGTGCCAGCCTTGCGACGGGGTTGTCTGGAAACACCATATATTTT.

The chain has TRBV5-5 and TRBJ2-6; a weak D match, TRBD2 (5 bases). Germline V gene sequence: CDR1 SGHKS, CDR2 YYEKEE (reference sequence). This CDR3 spans 15 amino acids. The germline V and J ends were trimmed by 0 bases and 3 bases, with 7 bases remaining between them. CDR3 protein: CASSLVGVGANVLTF. The DNA of the CDR3 is TGTGCCAGCAGCTTGGTCGGGGTTGGGGCCAACGTCCTGACTTTC. The full variable domain, rest sourced from reference TRBV5-5 and TRBJ2-6, is DAGVTQSPTHLIKTRGQQVTLRCSPISGHKSVSWYQQVLGQGPQFIFQYYEKEERGRGNFPDRFSARQFPNYSSELNVNALLLGDSALYLCASSLVGVGANVLTFGAGSRLTVL.

This rearrangement joins TRBV5-8 to TRBJ2-5; 10 nucleotides match TRBD1. V lost 4 bases to trimming and J lost 1 base; unmatched junction nucleotides: 7. The CDR3 extends over 16 amino acids. Germline-derived CDR1 and CDR2 are SGHTS and YDEGEE. The CDR3 reads CASSPAGTGVQETQYF. The DNA for the CDR3 is TGTGCCAGCAGCCCAGCCGGGACAGGGGTCCAAGAGACCCAGTACTTC.

The chain carries TRBV29-1 and TRBJ2-1, with 11 positions matching TRBD2. V was clipped by 7 bases and J by 8 bases; unmatched bases: 10. Germline V CDR1 and CDR2: SQVTM, ANQGSEA. This CDR3 has 14 residues. The CDR3 coding sequence is TGCAGCGGTACAACTAGCGGGAGCACCCATGAGCAGTTCTTC. It yields the protein CSGTTSGSTHEQFF.

The chain is built from TRBV10-1 and TRBJ1-3; D remains unclear. Trimming took off 4 bases at V and 0 bases at J, with 28 bases between the two ends. CDR1 is WNHNN, CDR2 SYGVQD, per germline (reference sequence). This CDR3 comprises 21 residues. In DNA, the CDR3 is TGCGCCAGCAGTGGTTGTTGGGGTTTAGCCCATGGAGCGAACTCTGGAAACACCATATATTTT. Translating gives CASSGCWGLAHGANSGNTIYF.

This clone occurred once. This chain connects TRBV4-1 to TRBJ2-3; D is unclear. Trimming cost V 0 bases and J 3 bases, with 16 bases left between them. CDR3 length equals 17 residues. CDR1 is MGHRA, CDR2 YSYEKL, per germline. Here the CDR3 reads CASSQEDNVIATDTQYF. Written as DNA, the CDR3 is TGCGCCAGCAGCCAAGAAGATAATGTCATTGCTACAGATACGCAGTATTTT.

This chain joins TRBV7-9 and TRBJ1-1; the D is unclear. Germline lookup yields CDR1 SEHNR and CDR2 FQNEAQ (reference sequence). The CDR3 sequence is 13 residues long. Trimming took 1 base from V and 8 from J, leaving 11 bases between them. CDR3 coding DNA: TGTGCCAGCAGCTTAGGCCTGAAGGAGGAAGCTTTCTTT. It translates to CASSLGLKEEAFF.

The chain recombines TRBV27 with TRBJ1-6, with D perhaps TRBD1 (6 bases). Germline-derived CDR1 and CDR2 are MNHEY and SMNVEV (reference sequence). CDR3 length: 15 residues. V was shortened by 3 bases and J by 7 bases, with 13 bases between the two germline ends. In DNA, the CDR3 is TGTGCCAGCAGTTTCCGGACAGATCGGAATTCACCCCTCCACTTT. It is translated as CASSFRTDRNSPLHF.

This chain links TRBV6-6 with TRBJ1-1; D not resolved. This CDR3 has 13 residues. Germline CDR1 and CDR2: MNHNY and SVGAGI (reference sequence). V lost 4 bases and J 1 base, leaving 7 bases between the germline ends. The CDR3 bases are TGTGCCAGCAGTTTACGGCCGAACACTGAAGCTTTCTTT. It codes for CASSLRPNTEAFF.

This clone was found once. The chain uses TRBV28 and TRBJ1-6; the match to TRBD1 covers 7 bases. The CDR3 sequence is 15 residues long. Germline-derived CDR1 and CDR2 are MDHEN and SYDVKM. V was clipped by 5 bases and J by 14 bases; unmatched bases: 15. The CDR3 coding sequence is TGTGCCAGCAGTAACAGGGACAGACCTACCCCCACCCTCCACTTT. Protein sequence: CASSNRDRPTPTLHF.

This clone was detected only once. CDR3 region: CASSSRLGSREAGELFF. The CDR3 nucleotides read TGTGCCAGCAGCTCCAGGTTAGGGTCCAGGGAAGCCGGGGAGCTGTTTTTT. The gene calls are TRBV5-4 and TRBJ2-2, with a possible D match to TRBD1 (5 bases). Looked up from germline, CDR1 is SGHNT and CDR2 is YYREEE (reference sequence). The V end was cut by 3 bases, the J end by 6 bases, with 21 bases between. This CDR3 has 17 residues.

The chain couples TRBV7-9 to TRBJ1-2; D gene unclear. V gave up 7 bases and J gave up 4 bases, with 16 bases separating them. The CDR3 sequence is 14 residues long. Germline assignment: CDR1 SEHNR and CDR2 FQNEAQ (reference sequence). The CDR3 here is CASTPSFTRYGYTF. CDR3 in DNA: TGTGCCAGCACCCCCTCCTTCACCCGCTATGGCTACACCTTC.

This chain links TRBV18 with TRBJ1-5, with 10 bases that match TRBD1. The CDR3 covers 17 residues. The junction had 12 bases not matched to a gene; V was cut back by 4 bases and J by 6 bases. Germline V gene data show CDR1 as KGHSH and CDR2 as LQKENI. CDR3 in DNA: TGTGCCAGCTCACTTCCGGGACAGGGGAGTCGGGGTCAGCCCCAGCATTTT. Amino acid sequence: CASSLPGQGSRGQPQHF. The variable domain in full, completed from reference TRBV18 and TRBJ1-5, reads NAGVMQNPRHLVRRRGQEARLRCSPMKGHSHVYWYRQLPEEGLKFMVYLQKENIIDESGMPKERFSAEFPKEGPSILRIQQVVRGDSAAYFCASSLPGQGSRGQPQHFGDGTRLSIL.

The V gene is TRBV19, the J gene TRBJ1-2; 8 nucleotides align to TRBD1. CDR3 length: 18 amino acids. V was pared by 5 bases and J by 7 bases, with 21 bases of the junction left unmatched. Germline values: CDR1 LNHDA, CDR2 SQIVND (reference sequence). DNA for the CDR3: TGTGCCAGTAGTTTTGTATCGGGCAGGGGGCCGGATATCCTTGGCTACACCTTC. Protein: CASSFVSGRGPDILGYTF.

This clone was seen a few times. The V gene is TRBV18, the J gene TRBJ1-1, with 7 nucleotides matching TRBD1. CDR1 is KGHSH and CDR2 is LQKENI in the germline V gene. The V gene end was trimmed by 8 bases and the J gene end by 1 base; junction bases not matched to a gene: 13. The CDR3 consists of 16 residues. The CDR3 DNA follows: TGTGCCAGCATGATTAGGGACAGAACCACGAACACTGAAGCTTTCTTT. Translation: CASMIRDRTTNTEAFF.

The chain recombines TRBV12-5 with TRBJ1-6; D may be TRBD1 (5 bases). V shed 3 bases and J shed 8 bases, with 8 bases lying between them. This CDR3 has 13 amino acids. The V gene's germline CDR1 is LGHNT and CDR2 FRNRAP. The CDR3, as DNA: TGTGCTAGTGGTTTCATAGGGGATTCACCCCTCCACTTT. It is translated as CASGFIGDSPLHF.

This clone has just a few counts. CDR3 protein: CAWKGQMDNSPLHF. The CDR3 DNA follows: TGTGCCTGGAAAGGCCAGATGGATAATTCACCCCTCCACTTT. The rearrangement uses TRBV30 and TRBJ1-6; no reliable D call. Per germline, CDR1 GTSNPN and CDR2 SVGIG (reference sequence). The CDR3 has 14 amino acids. V lost 4 bases, J lost 5 bases, and 12 bases lay in between.

This chain joins TRBV5-4 and TRBJ2-1; perhaps TRBD2 as D (6 bases). Germline CDR1 reads SGHNT; CDR2 reads YYREEE (reference sequence). V was clipped by 0 bases and J by 6 bases, with 10 bases between them. The CDR3 runs to 14 residues. The CDR3 loop reads CASSLVEGLNEQFF. CDR3 nucleotides: TGTGCCAGCAGCTTGGTGGAGGGGCTCAATGAGCAGTTCTTC.

CDR3 DNA sequence: TGTGCCAGCAGTTTTCCGACTAGCGGGAGGCCGGGGGAGCAGTACTTC. Its protein is CASSFPTSGRPGEQYF. V is TRBV28 and J is TRBJ2-7; the match to TRBD2 covers 13 bases. Germline trimming cut 3 bases from V and 7 bases from J; bases unmatched to any gene: 9. The CDR3 has 16 amino acids. Germline V gene lookup returns CDR1 MDHEN and CDR2 SYDVKM.

The chain recombines TRBV18 with TRBJ1-6; the D gene is possibly TRBD1 (5 bases). Between the trimmed V and J ends, which lost 2 bases and 5 bases, there was a span of 13 bases. This CDR3 spans 16 amino acids. Germline V gene data show CDR1 as KGHSH and CDR2 as LQKENI. CDR3 sequence (DNA): TGTGCCAGCTCACCAGGGGAGGGGTCAAATAATTCACCCCTCCACTTT. This encodes CASSPGEGSNNSPLHF.

This rearrangement joins TRBV28 to TRBJ2-5, with TRBD1 identical over 9 bases. Germline values: CDR1 MDHEN, CDR2 SYDVKM. The CDR3 length is 15 residues. J lost 4 bases, V lost 3 bases, and 6 bases had no gene match. The CDR3 region has the DNA TGTGCCAGCAGTTTTCACACAGGGGGCGGAGAGACCCAGTACTTC. Protein: CASSFHTGGGETQYF.

This clone was observed once. This chain connects TRBV9 to TRBJ1-2, with 12 bases that match TRBD1. The V and J ends lost 1 base and 7 bases, in that order; junction bases with no gene match: 5. The CDR3 has 15 residues. The germline gives CDR1 SGDLS, CDR2 YYNGEE. CDR3 sequence reads: CASSVRDRGRFGYTF. In nucleotides, the CDR3 is TGTGCCAGCAGCGTACGGGACAGGGGGCGATTTGGCTACACCTTC.

The chain has TRBV7-2 and TRBJ1-5, with TRBD1 matching over 7 bases. The CDR3 contains 15 residues. The germline CDR1 and CDR2 sequences are SGHTA and FQGNSA. Trimming cost V 5 bases and J 4 bases; bases outside gene matches: 8. This CDR3 reads CASSLQTGTNQPQHF. CDR3 sequence (DNA): TGTGCCAGCAGCCTACAGACAGGGACTAATCAGCCCCAGCATTTT. The full variable domain, with the rest looked up from reference TRBV7-2 and TRBJ1-5, is GAGVSQSPSNKVTEKGKDVELRCDPISGHTALYWYRQSLGQGLEFLIYFQGNSAPDKSGLPSDRFSAERTGGSVSTLTIQRTQQEDSAVYLCASSLQTGTNQPQHFGDGTRLSIL.

The chain recombines TRBV4-1 with TRBJ2-5; 7 nucleotides agree with TRBD2. With 0 bases clipped from V and 5 bases from J, the junction kept 6 bases outside the gene matches. Germline-derived CDR1 and CDR2 are MGHRA and YSYEKL. The CDR3 spans 15 residues. CDR3 DNA sequence: TGCGCCAGCAGCCAAGACGTGGGGGGGTTCGAGACCCAGTACTTC. Its protein is CASSQDVGGFETQYF.

The gene calls are TRBV5-1 and TRBJ2-7; tentative D call: TRBD1 (6 bases). The CDR3 is made up of 12 amino acids. In germline, CDR1 is SGHRS, CDR2 YFSETQ. Trimming left V 4 bases short and J 4 bases short, with 9 bases between. This CDR3 is CASSPQGYEQYF. For the CDR3, the DNA is TGCGCCAGCAGCCCCCAGGGGTACGAGCAGTACTTC.

This chain joins TRBV7-9 and TRBJ1-4, with 8 bases fitting TRBD1. The junction had 8 bases not matched to a gene; V was cut back by 5 bases and J by 6 bases. In germline, CDR1 is SEHNR, CDR2 FQNEAQ (reference sequence). The CDR3 sequence is 15 residues long. DNA of the CDR3: TGTGCCAGCAGCCCACGGACAGGGCTAGATGAAAAACTGTTTTTT. Translating gives CASSPRTGLDEKLFF. The complete variable domain, with remaining parts taken from reference TRBV7-9 and TRBJ1-4, reads DTGVSQNPRHKITKRGQNVTFRCDPISEHNRLYWYRQTLGQGPEFLTYFQNEAQLEKSRLLSDRFSAERPKGSFSTLEIQRTEQGDSAMYLCASSPRTGLDEKLFFGSGTQLSVL.

This clone was detected once. The chain carries TRBV6-5 and TRBJ2-3; 11 positions agree with TRBD2. The CDR3 has 14 amino acids. The V and J ends lost 6 bases and 7 bases, in that order; junction bases with no gene match: 6. From germline, CDR1 is MNHEY and CDR2 SVGAGI. In DNA form, the CDR3 reads TGTGCCAGCAGCCTAACTAGCGGGGGCCATACGCAGTATTTT. Its translation: CASSLTSGGHTQYF.

The chain uses TRBV19 and TRBJ1-1, with D tentatively TRBD1 (5 bases). Per germline, CDR1 LNHDA and CDR2 SQIVND (reference sequence). This CDR3 is built from 17 residues. V was cut by 2 bases and J by 0 bases, with 16 bases left in between. DNA of the CDR3: TGTGCCAGTAGTATACTACCAGGGCAATCCGTGAACACTGAAGCTTTCTTT. Protein sequence: CASSILPGQSVNTEAFF.